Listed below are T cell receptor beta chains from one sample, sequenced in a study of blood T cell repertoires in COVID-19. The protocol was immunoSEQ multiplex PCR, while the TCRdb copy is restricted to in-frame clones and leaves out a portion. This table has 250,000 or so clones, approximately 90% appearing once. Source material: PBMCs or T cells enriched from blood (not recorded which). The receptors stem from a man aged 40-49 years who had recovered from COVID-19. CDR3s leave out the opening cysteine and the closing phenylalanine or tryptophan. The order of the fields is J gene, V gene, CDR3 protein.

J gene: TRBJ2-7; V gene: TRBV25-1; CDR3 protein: ASSETGTSGFSYEQY
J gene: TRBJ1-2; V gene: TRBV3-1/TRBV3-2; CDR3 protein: ASSQAQGVGGYT
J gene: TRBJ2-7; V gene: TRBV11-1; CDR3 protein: ASSFGQASYEQY
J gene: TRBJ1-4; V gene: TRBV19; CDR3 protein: ASSKYQGAGFTNEKLF
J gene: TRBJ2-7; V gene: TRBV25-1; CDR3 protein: ASSDVQGASHEQY
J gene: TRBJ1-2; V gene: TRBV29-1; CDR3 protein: SVDPGDLYGYT
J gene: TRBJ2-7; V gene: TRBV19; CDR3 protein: ASSIRAGTVYEQY
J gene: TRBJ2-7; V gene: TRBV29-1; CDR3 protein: SVGRHGSYEQY
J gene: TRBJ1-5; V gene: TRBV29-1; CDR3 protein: SVDWGPGQPQH
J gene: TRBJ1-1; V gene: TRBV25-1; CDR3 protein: ASSEKDRGWTEAF
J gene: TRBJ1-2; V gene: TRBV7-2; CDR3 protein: ASSSPPGLIYGYT
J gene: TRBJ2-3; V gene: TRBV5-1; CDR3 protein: ASSLVAGGADTQY
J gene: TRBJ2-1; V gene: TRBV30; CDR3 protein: AWEDRGEGHEQF
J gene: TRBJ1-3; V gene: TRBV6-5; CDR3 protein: ASRPTGTGNTIY
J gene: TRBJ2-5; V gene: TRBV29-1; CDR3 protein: SVEGGGLAGAQETQY
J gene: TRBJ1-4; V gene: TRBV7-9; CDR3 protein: ASRSGHMNEKLF
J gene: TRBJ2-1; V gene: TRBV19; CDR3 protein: ASSISGSSSYNEQF
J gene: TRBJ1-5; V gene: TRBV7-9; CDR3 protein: ASSLGQGRYQPQH
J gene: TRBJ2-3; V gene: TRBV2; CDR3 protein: ASHAQTSGRTDTQY
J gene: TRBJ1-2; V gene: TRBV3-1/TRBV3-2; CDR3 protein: ASSLGEGYGYT
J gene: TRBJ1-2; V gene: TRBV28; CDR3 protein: AVSEGALGYT
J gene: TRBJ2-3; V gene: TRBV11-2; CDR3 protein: ASSFAVAGGTDTQY
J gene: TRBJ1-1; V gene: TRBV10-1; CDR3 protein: ASSVRDRFMNTEAF
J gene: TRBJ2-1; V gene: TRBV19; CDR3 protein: ASSVQGGPGNEQF
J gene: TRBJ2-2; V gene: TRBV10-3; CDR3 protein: AMGTGGAAGELF
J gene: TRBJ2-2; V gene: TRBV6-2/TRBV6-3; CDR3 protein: ASSQRGHGELF
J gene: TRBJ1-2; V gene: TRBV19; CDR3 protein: ASSPGHPVYGYT
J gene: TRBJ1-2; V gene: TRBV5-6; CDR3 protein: ASSVAGQNYGYT
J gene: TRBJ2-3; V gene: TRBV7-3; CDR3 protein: ASSLGVTGSLPDTQY
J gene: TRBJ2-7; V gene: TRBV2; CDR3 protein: ASTGRVGGEQY
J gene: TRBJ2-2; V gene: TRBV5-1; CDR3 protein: ASTGVSNTGELF
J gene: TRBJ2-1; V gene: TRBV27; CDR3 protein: ASSLLAGGKYRNEQF
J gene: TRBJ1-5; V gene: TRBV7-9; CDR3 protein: ASSPRRDRGLNQPQH
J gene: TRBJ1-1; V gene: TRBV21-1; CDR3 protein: ASSKGPGRTEAF
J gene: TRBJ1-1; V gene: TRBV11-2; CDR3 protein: ASSNQENTEAF
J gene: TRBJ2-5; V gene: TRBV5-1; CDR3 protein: ASSLALAGQETQY
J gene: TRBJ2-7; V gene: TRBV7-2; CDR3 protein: ASSSLLLVGGARSYEQY
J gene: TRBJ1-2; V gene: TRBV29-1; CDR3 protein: SVGDRDSYGYT
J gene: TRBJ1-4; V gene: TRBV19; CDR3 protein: ASTGSAGRRLF
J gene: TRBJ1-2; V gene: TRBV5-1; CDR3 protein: ASSLADRGRRGYT
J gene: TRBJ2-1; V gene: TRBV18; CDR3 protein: ASSPRVIAGAINEQF
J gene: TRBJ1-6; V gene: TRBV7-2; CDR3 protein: ASSLEGTSRSPLH
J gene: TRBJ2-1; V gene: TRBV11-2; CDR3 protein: ASSRSLAGGSSYNEQF
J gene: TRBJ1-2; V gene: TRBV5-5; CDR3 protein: ASSLSAGQGVYGYT
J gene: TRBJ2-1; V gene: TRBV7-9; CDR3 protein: ASSLLAETNEQF
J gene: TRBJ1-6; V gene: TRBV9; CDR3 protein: ASTRGGTLNSPLH
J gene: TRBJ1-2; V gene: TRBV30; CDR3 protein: AWSVTRNYGYT
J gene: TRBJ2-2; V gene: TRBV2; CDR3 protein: ASSERSLLHGHQNTGELF
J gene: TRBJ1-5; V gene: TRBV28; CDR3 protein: ASSLRLLRGRAPGVFTQPQH
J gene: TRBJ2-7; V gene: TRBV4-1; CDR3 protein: ASSQGTSGGAYEQY
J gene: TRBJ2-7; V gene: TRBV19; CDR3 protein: ASSIRLALYEQY
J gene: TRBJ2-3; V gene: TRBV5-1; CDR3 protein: ASSMALAGITDTQY
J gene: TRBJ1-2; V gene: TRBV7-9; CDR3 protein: ASSWTAGGSGQGHYGYT
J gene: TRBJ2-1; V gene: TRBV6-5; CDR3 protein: ASRGLAGGNEQF
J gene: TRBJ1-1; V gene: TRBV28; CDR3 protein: ASSPGLEAF
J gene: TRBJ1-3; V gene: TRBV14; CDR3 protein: ASSQPENTIY
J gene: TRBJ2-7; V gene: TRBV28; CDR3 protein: ASSLKSSGNEQY